The TCR beta chain described here comes from a study of post-analysis software for immune sequencing data. Study-wide points: Among multiple sclerosis patients, normalized Chao1 diversity was significantly below that of controls. Among 5 or 6 TRBV segments more frequent in patients than controls were TRBV5-6, TRBV5-1 and TRBV20-1.

V was clipped by 1 base and J by 10 bases; unmatched bases: 7. This CDR3 has 14 residues. Germline V gives CDR1 MNHNY, CDR2 SVGAGI (reference sequence). Unique molecular identifiers had been added to the TCR beta cDNA libraries. There were roughly 0.95 to 11 million T cells, and 450,000 to 550,000 cDNA molecules came from them. TCRdb re-called the PCR reads with MiXCR, one entry per CDR3 protein. The profile covers roughly 670,000 distinct CDR3 sequences, with more than 50% appearing a single time and roughly 10% taken by the ten largest. Worth noting for this clonotype: Its antigen is unidentified.

The TCR originated in a girl between 2 and 10 years old with multiple sclerosis. Sequenced: blood. The chain uses TRBV6-6 and TRBJ2-3, with 8 bases fitting TRBD1. The CDR3 loop reads CASSYLITGGPQYF. The CDR3 DNA is TGTGCCAGCAGTTACTTAATTACAGGGGGTCCGCAGTATTTT.